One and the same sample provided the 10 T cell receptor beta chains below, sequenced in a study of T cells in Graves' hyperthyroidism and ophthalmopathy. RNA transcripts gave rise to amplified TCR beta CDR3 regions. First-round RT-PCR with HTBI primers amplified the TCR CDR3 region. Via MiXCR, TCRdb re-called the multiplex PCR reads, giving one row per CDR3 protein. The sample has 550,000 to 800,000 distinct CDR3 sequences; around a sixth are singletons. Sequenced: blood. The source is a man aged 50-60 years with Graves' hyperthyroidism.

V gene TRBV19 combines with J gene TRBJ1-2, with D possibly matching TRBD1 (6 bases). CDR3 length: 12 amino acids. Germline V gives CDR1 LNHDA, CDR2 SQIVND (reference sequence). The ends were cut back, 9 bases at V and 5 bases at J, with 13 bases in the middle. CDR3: CASTQTGYGYTF. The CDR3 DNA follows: TGTGCCAGCACTCAAACAGGGTATGGCTACACCTTC.

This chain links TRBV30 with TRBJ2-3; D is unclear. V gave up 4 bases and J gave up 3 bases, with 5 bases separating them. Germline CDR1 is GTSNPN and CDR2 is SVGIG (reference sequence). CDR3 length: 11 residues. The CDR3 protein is CAWTQTDTQYF. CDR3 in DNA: TGTGCCTGGACACAGACAGATACGCAGTATTTT.

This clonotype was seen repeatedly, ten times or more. DNA of the CDR3: TGTGCCAGCGGGGACAGTTCCTACGAGCAGTACTTC. Its translation: CASGDSSYEQYF. The V gene is TRBV2, the J gene TRBJ2-7; 7 bases are a match to TRBD1. Trimming cost V 8 bases and J 1 base; bases outside gene matches: 2. CDR1 is SNHLY and CDR2 is FYNNEI in the germline V gene. CDR3 length: 12 amino acids.

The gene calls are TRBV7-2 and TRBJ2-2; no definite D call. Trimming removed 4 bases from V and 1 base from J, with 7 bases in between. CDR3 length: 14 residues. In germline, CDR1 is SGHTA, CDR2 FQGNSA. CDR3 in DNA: TGTGCCAGCAGCTCGATACAGAACACCGGGGAGCTGTTTTTT. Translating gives CASSSIQNTGELFF. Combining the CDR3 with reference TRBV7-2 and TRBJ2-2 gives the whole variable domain GAGVSQSPSNKVTEKGKDVELRCDPISGHTALYWYRQSLGQGLEFLIYFQGNSAPDKSGLPSDRFSAERTGGSVSTLTIQRTQQEDSAVYLCASSSIQNTGELFFGEGSRLTVL.

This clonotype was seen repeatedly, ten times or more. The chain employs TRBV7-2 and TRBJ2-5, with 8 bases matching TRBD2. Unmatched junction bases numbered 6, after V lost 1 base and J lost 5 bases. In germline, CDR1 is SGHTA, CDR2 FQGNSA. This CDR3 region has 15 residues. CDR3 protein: CASSLVPAGVETQYF. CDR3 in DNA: TGTGCCAGCAGCTTAGTTCCAGCGGGAGTGGAGACCCAGTACTTC.

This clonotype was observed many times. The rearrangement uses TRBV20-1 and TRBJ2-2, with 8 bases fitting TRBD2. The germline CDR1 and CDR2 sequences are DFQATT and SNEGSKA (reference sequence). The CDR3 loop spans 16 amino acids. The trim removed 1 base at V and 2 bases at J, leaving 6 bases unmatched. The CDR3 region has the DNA TGCAGTGCTAGAGTTCGAGCGGGAGTAAACACCGGGGAGCTGTTTTTT. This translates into CSARVRAGVNTGELFF.

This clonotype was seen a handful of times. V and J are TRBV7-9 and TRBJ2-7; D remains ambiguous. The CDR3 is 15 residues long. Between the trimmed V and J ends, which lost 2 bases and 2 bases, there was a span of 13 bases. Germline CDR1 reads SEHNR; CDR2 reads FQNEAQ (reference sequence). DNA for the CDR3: TGTGCCAGCAGCTTAAGGACCGATACCCCCTACGAGCAGTACTTC. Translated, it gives CASSLRTDTPYEQYF.

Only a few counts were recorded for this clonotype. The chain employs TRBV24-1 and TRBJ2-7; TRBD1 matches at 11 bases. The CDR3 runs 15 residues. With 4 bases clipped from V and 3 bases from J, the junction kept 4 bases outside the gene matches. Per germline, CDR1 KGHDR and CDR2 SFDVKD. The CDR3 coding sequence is TGTGCCACCAGTGAGGCCGGGACAGGGGGCTACGAGCAGTACTTC. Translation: CATSEAGTGGYEQYF.

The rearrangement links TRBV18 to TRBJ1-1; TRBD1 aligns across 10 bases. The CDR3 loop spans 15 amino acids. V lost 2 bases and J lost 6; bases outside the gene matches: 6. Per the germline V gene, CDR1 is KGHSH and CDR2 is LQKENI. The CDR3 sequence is CASSPGRTGGAEAFF. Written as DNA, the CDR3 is TGTGCCAGCTCACCAGGTAGGACAGGGGGGGCTGAAGCTTTCTTT.

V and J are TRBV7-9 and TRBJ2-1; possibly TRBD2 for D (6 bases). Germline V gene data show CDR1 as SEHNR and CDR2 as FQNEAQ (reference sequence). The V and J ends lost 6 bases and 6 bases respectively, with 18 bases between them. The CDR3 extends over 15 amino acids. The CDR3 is CASSFLGRDVNEQFF. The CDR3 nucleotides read TGTGCCAGCAGTTTCCTCGGGCGGGACGTCAATGAGCAGTTCTTC. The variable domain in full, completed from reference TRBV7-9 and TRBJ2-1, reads DTGVSQNPRHKITKRGQNVTFRCDPISEHNRLYWYRQTLGQGPEFLTYFQNEAQLEKSRLLSDRFSAERPKGSFSTLEIQRTEQGDSAMYLCASSFLGRDVNEQFFGPGTRLTVL.